Listed here is a single T cell receptor beta chain. Its target is unknown. The source of the sample is a study of vaccination and CD4 T cells after COVID-19. Treatment meaning: approximately 11-day PBMC culture with coronavirus spike peptide pools or control peptides (ViraFEST assay). Study-level findings and limits: Within the convalescent patients, spike mono-reactivity was found in 304 of 307 vaccine-specific clones.

Sequencing of the DNA from cultured CD4+ T cells was carried out with the Oncomine TCR Beta short-read assay. Each CDR3 protein is one row after TCRdb ran MiXCR on the PCR reads. The data contain fewer than 20,000 distinct CDR3 sequences, around 45% of them singletons. CDR3 length equals 16 residues. The V gene end was trimmed by 6 bases and the J gene end by 1 base; junction bases not matched to a gene: 7. Germline CDR1 and CDR2: SNHLY and FYNNEI. The sequences come from CD4+ T cells from blood, cultured in vitro, collected before SARS-CoV-2 vaccination. This TCR was sampled from a human donor who had recovered from COVID-19. The chain recombines TRBV2 with TRBJ2-5; 11 nucleotides align to TRBD2. The CDR3 here is CASSTGTSGIQETQYF. CDR3 nucleotide sequence: TGTGCCAGCAGCACCGGGACTAGCGGAATCCAAGAGACCCAGTACTTC.